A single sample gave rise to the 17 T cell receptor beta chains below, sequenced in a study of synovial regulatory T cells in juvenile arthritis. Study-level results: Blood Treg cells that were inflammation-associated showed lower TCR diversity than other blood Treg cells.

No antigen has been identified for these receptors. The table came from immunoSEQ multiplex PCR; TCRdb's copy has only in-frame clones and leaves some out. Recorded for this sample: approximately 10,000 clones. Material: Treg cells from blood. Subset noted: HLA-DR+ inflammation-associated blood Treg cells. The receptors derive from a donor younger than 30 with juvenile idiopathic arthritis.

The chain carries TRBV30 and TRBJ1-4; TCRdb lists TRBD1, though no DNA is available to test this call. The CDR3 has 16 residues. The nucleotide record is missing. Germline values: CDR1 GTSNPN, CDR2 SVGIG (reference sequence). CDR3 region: CAWSVDTGGKNEKLFF.

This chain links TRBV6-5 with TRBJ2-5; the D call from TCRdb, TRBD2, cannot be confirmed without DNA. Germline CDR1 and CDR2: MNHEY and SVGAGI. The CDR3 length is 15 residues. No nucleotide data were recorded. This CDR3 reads CASSSPSGHQETQYF.

CDR3 amino acids: CANSDPGLAGIKIHEQYF. The chain recombines TRBV6-4 with TRBJ2-7; TCRdb outputs TRBD2, but without DNA this stays unchecked. Germline V CDR1 and CDR2: MRHNA, SNTAGT. The CDR3 has 18 amino acids. No DNA is listed.

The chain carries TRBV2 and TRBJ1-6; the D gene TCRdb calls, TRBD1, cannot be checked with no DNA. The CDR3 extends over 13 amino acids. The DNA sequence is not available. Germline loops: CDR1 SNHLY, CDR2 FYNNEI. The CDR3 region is CASSEMGASPLHF.

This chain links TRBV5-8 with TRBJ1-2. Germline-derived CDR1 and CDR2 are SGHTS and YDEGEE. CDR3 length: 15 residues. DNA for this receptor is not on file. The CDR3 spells CAGSLGDGGIYDYTF.

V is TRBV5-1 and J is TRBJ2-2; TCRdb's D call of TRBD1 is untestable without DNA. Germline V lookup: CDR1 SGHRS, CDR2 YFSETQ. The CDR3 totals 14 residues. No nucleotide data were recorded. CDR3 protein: CASSAGQGTGELFF. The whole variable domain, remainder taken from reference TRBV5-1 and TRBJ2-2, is KAGVTQTPRYLIKTRGQQVTLSCSPISGHRSVSWYQQTPGQGLQFLFEYFSETQRNKGNFPGRFSGRQFSNSRSEMNVSTLELGDSALYLCASSAGQGTGELFFGEGSRLTVL.

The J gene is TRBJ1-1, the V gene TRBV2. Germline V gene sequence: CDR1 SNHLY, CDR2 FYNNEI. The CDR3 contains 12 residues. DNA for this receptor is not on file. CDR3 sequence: CASTDGGLAAFF.

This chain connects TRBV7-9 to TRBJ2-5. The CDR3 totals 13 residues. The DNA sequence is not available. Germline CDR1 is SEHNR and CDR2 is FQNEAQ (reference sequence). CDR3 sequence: CASSFSGGDEQYF.

CDR3 region: CASSGGEGLDSNEQFF. The chain recombines TRBV5-4 with TRBJ2-1; TCRdb names TRBD2, which stays unverified in the absence of DNA. Germline-derived CDR1 and CDR2 are SGHNT and YYREEE (reference sequence). The CDR3 has 16 amino acids. DNA was not recorded.

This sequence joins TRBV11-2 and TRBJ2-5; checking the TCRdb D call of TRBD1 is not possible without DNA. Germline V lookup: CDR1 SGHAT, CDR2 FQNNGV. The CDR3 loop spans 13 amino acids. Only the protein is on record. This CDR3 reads CASSFWTEETQYF.

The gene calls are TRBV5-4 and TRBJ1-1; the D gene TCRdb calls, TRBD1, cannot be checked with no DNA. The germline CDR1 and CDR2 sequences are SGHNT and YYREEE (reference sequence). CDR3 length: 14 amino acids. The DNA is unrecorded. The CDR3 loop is CASSFTGVGTEAFF.

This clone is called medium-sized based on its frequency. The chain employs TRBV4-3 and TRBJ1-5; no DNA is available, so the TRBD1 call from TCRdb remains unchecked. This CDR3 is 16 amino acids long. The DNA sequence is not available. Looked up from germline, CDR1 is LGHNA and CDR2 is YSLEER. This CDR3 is CASSQGTGGVGKPQHF.

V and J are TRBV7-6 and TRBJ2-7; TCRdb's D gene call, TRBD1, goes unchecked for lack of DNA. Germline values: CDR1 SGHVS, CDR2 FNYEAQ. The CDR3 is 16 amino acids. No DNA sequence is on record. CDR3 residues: CASSLLSGQSSYEQYF.

The CDR3 reads CASSFYAGTGELFF. The V and J genes are TRBV19 and TRBJ2-2; TCRdb gives TRBD2 as the D gene, but with no DNA this cannot be confirmed. Germline V gene data show CDR1 as LNHDA and CDR2 as SQIVND (reference sequence). This CDR3 spans 14 amino acids. The DNA sequence is not available.

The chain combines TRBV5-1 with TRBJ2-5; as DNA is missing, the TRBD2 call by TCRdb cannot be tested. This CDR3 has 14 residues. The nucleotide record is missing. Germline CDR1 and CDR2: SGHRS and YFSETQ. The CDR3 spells CASSYSGKQETQYF.

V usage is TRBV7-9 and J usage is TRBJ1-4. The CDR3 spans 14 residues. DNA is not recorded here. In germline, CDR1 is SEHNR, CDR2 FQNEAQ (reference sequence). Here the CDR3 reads CASSPSATNEKLFF.

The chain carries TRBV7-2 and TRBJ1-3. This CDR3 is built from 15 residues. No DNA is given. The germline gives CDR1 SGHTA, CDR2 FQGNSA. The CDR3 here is CASSLAGLVGNTIYF.